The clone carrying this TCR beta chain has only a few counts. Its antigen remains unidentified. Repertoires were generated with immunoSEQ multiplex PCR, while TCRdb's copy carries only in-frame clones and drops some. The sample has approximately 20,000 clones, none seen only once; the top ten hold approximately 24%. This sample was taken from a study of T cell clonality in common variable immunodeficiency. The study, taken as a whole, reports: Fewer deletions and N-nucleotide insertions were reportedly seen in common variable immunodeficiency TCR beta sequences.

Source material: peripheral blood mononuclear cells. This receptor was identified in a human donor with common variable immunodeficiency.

The part of the CDR3 DNA that was read is TGTGCCAGCAGCTTAGCTGGCAGAACTAATGAAAAA. Amino acids: CASSLAGRTNEK. The entire CDR3 is CASSLAGRTNEKLFF. The chain recombines TRBV7-2 with TRBJ1-4; D is undetermined. The read comes to an end 3 residues before the CDR3 does, leaving the germline J gene to fill in the end. The V and J ends lost 0 bases and 1 base respectively, with 6 bases between them. The CDR3 is 15 amino acids. Germline V gives CDR1 SGHTA, CDR2 FQGNSA. The entire variable domain, with the rest obtained from reference TRBV7-2 and TRBJ1-4, is as follows: GAGVSQSPSNKVTEKGKDVELRCDPISGHTALYWYRQSLGQGLEFLIYFQGNSAPDKSGLPSDRFSAERTGGSVSTLTIQRTQQEDSAVYLCASSLAGRTNEKLFFGSGTQLSVL.